What follows is one TCR beta chain and its context. Its antigen is unidentified. This sample is part of a study of T cells after posttransplantation cyclophosphamide. Study-wide findings and caveats: Recipient CMV seropositivity and CMV reactivation strongly tracked TRB clonality. Donor-recipient repertoire similarity was low at 1-2 months, rising over year one.

Sequenced by immunoSEQ multiplex PCR; TCRdb stores in-frame clones only, minus some. The data contain some 54,000 clones, approximately 94% of them seen just once; the ten biggest clones take up 2.9%. On the day of bone marrow donation, the related graft donor provided peripheral blood. Sequencing input: PBMCs. The clonotype was recovered from a woman aged 30 to 39 in good health and a related stem cell transplant donor.

The CDR3 nucleotides read TGTGCCAGTAGTATAATAGCGGAGGGCTACGAGCAGTACTTC. It specifies CASSIIAEGYEQYF. The J gene is TRBJ2-7, the V gene TRBV19, with TRBD2 as a possible D gene (6 bases). CDR3 length equals 14 residues. Germline CDR1 is LNHDA and CDR2 is SQIVND (reference sequence). Trimming cost V 2 bases and J 3 bases, with 11 bases left between them.